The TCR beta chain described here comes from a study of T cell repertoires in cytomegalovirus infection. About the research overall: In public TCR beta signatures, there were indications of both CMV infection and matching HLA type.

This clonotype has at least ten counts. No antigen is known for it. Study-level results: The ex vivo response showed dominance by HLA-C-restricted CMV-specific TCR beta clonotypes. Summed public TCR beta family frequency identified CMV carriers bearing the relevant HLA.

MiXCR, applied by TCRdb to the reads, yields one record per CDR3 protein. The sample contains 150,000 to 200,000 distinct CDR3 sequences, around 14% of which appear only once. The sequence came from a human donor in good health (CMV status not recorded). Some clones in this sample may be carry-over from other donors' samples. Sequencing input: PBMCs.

In DNA, the CDR3 is TGTGCCAGCAGCTATCGGACTAGCGGGAGGTCGGGCAATGAGCAGTTCTTC. Translation gives CASSYRTSGRSGNEQFF. V and J are TRBV7-9 and TRBJ2-1, with 14 bases identical to TRBD2. V lost 4 bases, J lost 6 bases, and 8 bases stayed unmatched. In germline, CDR1 is SEHNR, CDR2 FQNEAQ (reference sequence). The CDR3 is 17 amino acids.